This TCR beta chain was observed in a study of blood T cells in healthy people across ages. The CDR3 runs 14 residues. Between the trimmed V and J ends, which lost 3 bases and 1 base, there was a span of 9 bases. Primed by a sample-barcoded 5' primer and a J-beta primer mix, a second PCR proceeded for about 7 to 12 cycles. The template-switch adaptor, which had 12 random nucleotides, put a tag on each cDNA molecule. TCRdb passed the 5' RACE reads through MiXCR, listing each CDR3 protein once. The sample consists of 1.5 million or so distinct CDR3 sequences, 42% of them appearing once. The draw of peripheral blood yielded roughly 9.4 milliliters from each donor. At least 6.5 million PBMCs were isolated per sample.

The chain is built from TRBV12-3 or TRBV12-4 and TRBJ2-5, with unresolved D. This receptor was taken from a woman between 18 and 30 years old in good health. The sequenced sample was blood. CDR3 amino acids: CASSLRKIQETQYF. CDR3 DNA: TGTGCCAGCAGTTTGCGTAAGATCCAAGAGACCCAGTACTTC.